The rows below give T cell receptor beta chains drawn from one sample of a study of early T cells in non-severe SARS-CoV-2 infection. Each CDR3 protein is one row after TCRdb ran MiXCR on the 5' RACE reads. In the table there are 85,000 to 95,000 distinct CDR3 sequences, approximately 16% of which are singletons. The sequences come from whole blood, collected at baseline. These receptors originate from an adult who was a healthcare worker with PCR-confirmed SARS-CoV-2 infection or an uninfected control (not recorded which). CDR3s include the opening cysteine and the closing phenylalanine or tryptophan. A D gene is named only where the DNA matches it firmly. Only some rows state a clone size, as once, few, many or a class for expanded clones.

>13|TRBJ2-5|.|few|TRBV3-1
CASSSSLQETQYF
TGTGCCAGCAGTTCGAGCCTCCAAGAGACCCAGTACTTC
>15|TRBJ1-5|.|few|TRBV28
CASRNRVWGNQPQHF
TGTGCCAGCAGAAACAGGGTTTGGGGCAATCAGCCCCAGCATTTT
>16|TRBJ2-3|.|.|TRBV5-6
CASNPTVDASTDTQYF
TGTGCCAGCAACCCCACAGTGGATGCTAGCACAGATACGCAGTATTTT
>12|TRBJ2-1|.|few|TRBV4-1
CASSQRDDEQFF
TGCGCCAGCAGCCAAAGGGACGATGAGCAGTTCTTC
>13|TRBJ2-7|.|.|TRBV9
CASSARGRDEQYF
TGTGCCAGCAGCGCCAGGGGCAGGGACGAGCAGTACTTC
>14|TRBJ2-5|.|.|TRBV2
CASSEGGLKETQYF
TGTGCCAGCAGTGAAGGCGGGTTGAAAGAGACCCAGTACTTC
>13|TRBJ2-2|.|few|TRBV20-1
CSARSGPHGELFF
TGCAGTGCTAGAAGCGGCCCGCACGGGGAGCTGTTTTTT
>15|TRBJ2-7|.|few|TRBV6-6
CASSRALPGVGEQYF
TGTGCCAGCAGCAGAGCTCTACCAGGGGTCGGCGAGCAGTACTTC
>16|TRBJ2-5|TRBD2|.|TRBV7-2
CASSPTPGGGRETQYF
TGTGCCAGCAGCCCGACCCCGGGGGGAGGAAGGGAGACCCAGTACTTC
>13|TRBJ1-4|.|few|TRBV5-1
CASGGDQNEKLFF
TGCGCCAGCGGGGGGGACCAGAACGAAAAACTGTTTTTT
>11|TRBJ2-3|.|.|TRBV7-9
CASSRPDTQYF
TGTGCCAGCAGCCGACCAGATACGCAGTATTTT
>15|TRBJ2-1|.|few|TRBV5-6
CASSFVDTPYNEQFF
TGTGCCAGCAGCTTTGTGGACACCCCCTACAATGAGCAGTTCTTC
>16|TRBJ2-3|.|.|TRBV4-3
CASSQGGGQHTDTQYF
TGCGCCAGCAGCCAAGGAGGGGGGCAGCACACAGATACGCAGTATTTT
>16|TRBJ2-4|.|.|TRBV4-1
CASSQAVAVAKNIQYF
TGCGCCAGCAGCCAAGCGGTGGCAGTAGCCAAAAACATTCAGTACTTC
>11|TRBJ2-7|.|many|TRBV28
CASSFRGPQYF
TGTGCCAGCAGTTTTCGGGGTCCCCAGTACTTC
>18|TRBJ2-3|TRBD2|few|TRBV7-8
CASSLSSPWLAGDDTQYF
TGTGCCAGCAGCTTAAGTTCCCCGTGGCTAGCGGGAGATGATACGCAGTATTTT
>14|TRBJ2-3|TRBD1|few|TRBV20-1
CSARGTGNADTQYF
TGCAGTGCTAGAGGGACAGGGAATGCAGATACGCAGTATTTT
>13|TRBJ1-1|.|.|TRBV10-3
CAISEAQGTEVFF
TGTGCCATCAGTGAGGCCCAGGGGACTGAAGTTTTCTTT
>12|TRBJ2-5|.|few|TRBV6-2/TRBV6-3
CASSYSAGTQYF
TGTGCCAGCAGTTACTCGGCGGGGACCCAGTACTTC
>16|TRBJ2-7|.|many|TRBV20-1
CSARSPLAPKMDEQYF
TGCAGTGCTAGATCACCCCTAGCGCCCAAGATGGACGAGCAGTACTTC
>12|TRBJ2-3|.|few|TRBV5-1
CASSVSTDTQYF
TGCGCCAGCAGCGTTAGCACAGATACGCAGTATTTT
>16|TRBJ2-5|TRBD2|many|TRBV6-2/TRBV6-3
CASSRAGGPPGETQYF
TGTGCCAGCAGTCGAGCGGGAGGCCCACCGGGGGAGACCCAGTACTTC
>13|TRBJ1-3|.|.|TRBV12-3/TRBV12-4
CASSRTPGNTIYF
TGTGCCAGCAGTCGGACACCTGGAAACACCATATATTTT